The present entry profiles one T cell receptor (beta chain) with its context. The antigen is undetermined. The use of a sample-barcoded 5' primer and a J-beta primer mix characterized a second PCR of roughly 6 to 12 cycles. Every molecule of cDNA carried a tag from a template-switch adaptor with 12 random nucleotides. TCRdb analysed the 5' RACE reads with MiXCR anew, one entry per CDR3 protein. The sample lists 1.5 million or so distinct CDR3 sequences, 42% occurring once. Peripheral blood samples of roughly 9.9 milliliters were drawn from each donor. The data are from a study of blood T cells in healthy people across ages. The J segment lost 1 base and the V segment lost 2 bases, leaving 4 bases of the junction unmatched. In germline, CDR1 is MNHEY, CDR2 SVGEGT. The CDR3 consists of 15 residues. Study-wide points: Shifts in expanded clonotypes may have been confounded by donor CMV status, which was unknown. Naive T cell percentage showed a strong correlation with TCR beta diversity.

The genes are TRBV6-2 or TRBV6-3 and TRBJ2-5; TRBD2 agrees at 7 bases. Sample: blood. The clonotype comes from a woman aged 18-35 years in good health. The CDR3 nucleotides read TGTGCCAGCAGTTACGCACGCGGGAGCCAAGAGACCCAGTACTTC. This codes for CASSYARGSQETQYF.